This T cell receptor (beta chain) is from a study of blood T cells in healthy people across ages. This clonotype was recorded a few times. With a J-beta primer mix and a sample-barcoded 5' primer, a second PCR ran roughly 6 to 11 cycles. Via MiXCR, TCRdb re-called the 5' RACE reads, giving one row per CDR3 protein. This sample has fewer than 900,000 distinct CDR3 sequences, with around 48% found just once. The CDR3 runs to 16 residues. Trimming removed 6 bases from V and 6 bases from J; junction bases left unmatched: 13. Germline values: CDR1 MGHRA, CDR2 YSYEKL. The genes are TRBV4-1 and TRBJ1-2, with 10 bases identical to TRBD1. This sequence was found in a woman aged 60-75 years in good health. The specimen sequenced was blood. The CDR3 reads CASSLVRTGGRDGYTF. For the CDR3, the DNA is TGCGCCAGCAGTCTTGTTCGGACAGGGGGTCGGGATGGCTACACCTTC.